One sample yielded the 28 T cell receptor beta chains listed below, sequenced in a study of shared clonotypes between healthy human individuals. Produced via immunoSEQ multiplex PCR; TCRdb's table is partial and in-frame only. The data contain around 560,000 clones, approximately 95% of them singletons. Terminally differentiated effector memory CD45RA+ cells were excluded by CCR7 positive selection of CD45RO-negative cells. Sequenced sample: naive CD8+ T cells sorted from blood. Source of these receptors: a woman aged 25-40 years in good health.

The chain carries TRBV2 and TRBJ1-1, with TRBD1 matching over 9 bases. The CDR3 has 12 amino acids. Germline-derived CDR1 and CDR2 are SNHLY and FYNNEI. The junction had 3 bases not matched to a gene; V was cut back by 10 bases and J by 3 bases. CDR3 in DNA: TGTGCCATCGGGGACAGGGACACTGAAGCTTTCTTT. Translated: CAIGDRDTEAFF.

The chain recombines TRBV5-6 with TRBJ2-2; 8 bases fit TRBD2. The V and J ends lost 4 bases and 6 bases, in that order; junction bases with no gene match: 8. Germline CDR1 and CDR2: SGHDT and YYEEEE. There are 15 residues in the CDR3. The CDR3 spells CASSPKPGLAGELFF. The CDR3 DNA reads TGTGCCAGCAGCCCGAAACCGGGACTAGCCGGGGAGCTGTTTTTT.

This chain uses TRBV27 with TRBJ2-7, with 10 bases lining up with TRBD2. CDR3 size: 15 residues. V lost 0 bases to trimming and J lost 5 bases; unmatched junction nucleotides: 4. The germline CDR1 and CDR2 sequences are MNHEY and SMNVEV (reference sequence). In DNA form, the CDR3 reads TGTGCCAGCAGTTTATCTTCTAGCGGGAGTGACGAGCAGTACTTC. Translating it yields CASSLSSSGSDEQYF.

The V and J genes are TRBV5-6 and TRBJ2-1; 8 nucleotides line up with TRBD2. Germline trimming cut 0 bases from V and 4 bases from J; bases unmatched to any gene: 6. Germline CDR1 and CDR2: SGHDT and YYEEEE. The CDR3 consists of 16 residues. Written as DNA, the CDR3 is TGTGCCAGCAGCTTGGTTCTAGCGGGCCCATACAATGAGCAGTTCTTC. As protein: CASSLVLAGPYNEQFF.

As regards this clone: This CDR3 is also generated by other DNA sequences in the sample. This rearrangement joins TRBV5-1 to TRBJ2-7, with D possibly being TRBD1 or TRBD2 (5 bases each). Germline CDR1 is SGHRS and CDR2 is YFSETQ. There are 13 residues in the CDR3. V lost 0 bases to trimming and J lost 4 bases, with 8 bases between them. The CDR3 DNA follows: TGCGCCAGCAGCTTGGTGGGGGATTACGAGCAGTACTTC. Translating it yields CASSLVGDYEQYF.

On this clone itself: The junction departs from germline at one end; a sequencing error may be responsible. The sample holds other DNA sequences that translate to the same CDR3. The CDR3 region is CASSLGTPAYEQYF. For the CDR3, the DNA is TGTGCCAGCAGCTTGGGCACCCCGGCCTACGAGCAGTACTTC. The chain has TRBV5-1 and TRBJ2-7, with D unclear. The CDR3 covers 14 residues. CDR1 and CDR2 from the germline V gene are SGHRS and YFSETQ.

The J gene is TRBJ2-7, the V gene TRBV4-1, with a weak D call TRBD1 (5 bases). The CDR3 spans 14 residues. Germline loops: CDR1 MGHRA, CDR2 YSYEKL. V lost 0 bases and J 5 bases, leaving 11 bases between the germline ends. CDR3 loop: CASSQELKQDEQYF. The CDR3 DNA reads TGCGCCAGCAGCCAAGAGCTAAAACAGGACGAGCAGTACTTC.

This chain connects TRBV19 to TRBJ2-3; the match to TRBD2 covers 13 bases. V shed 5 bases, J shed 1 base, and the junction held 6 bases outside the gene matches. Germline loops: CDR1 LNHDA, CDR2 SQIVND (reference sequence). The length of the CDR3 is 17 residues. The CDR3 here is CASSSPGTSGGTDTQYF. DNA of the CDR3: TGTGCCAGTAGTTCCCCCGGGACTAGCGGGGGCACAGATACGCAGTATTTT.

The chain couples TRBV29-1 to TRBJ1-1; unclear D gene. Germline V CDR1 and CDR2: SQVTM, ANQGSEA. V lost 4 bases and J 2 bases, leaving 11 bases between the germline ends. This CDR3 contains 13 residues. CDR3 residues: CSVVGSLNTEAFF. The CDR3 DNA reads TGCAGCGTTGTCGGCAGCCTAAACACTGAAGCTTTCTTT.

The CDR3 loop reads CASSLLGGGFGNEQFF. CDR3 nucleotide sequence: TGTGCCAGCAGCTTACTGGGCGGGGGTTTCGGCAATGAGCAGTTCTTC. V is TRBV11-2 and J is TRBJ2-1, with 7 bases fitting TRBD2. Per the germline V gene, CDR1 is SGHAT and CDR2 is FQNNGV. The CDR3 sequence is 16 residues long. Trimming took 2 bases from V and 6 from J; bases not matched to a gene: 10.

The chain joins TRBV6-4 to TRBJ1-5; D not resolved. The germline V gene has CDR1 MRHNA and CDR2 SNTAGT. This CDR3 has 14 residues. Trimming shortened V by 3 bases and J by 0 bases, and 6 bases separated the two germline ends. The DNA of the CDR3 is TGTGCCAGCAGTGAGGGTTATAGCAATCAGCCCCAGCATTTT. Translated, it gives CASSEGYSNQPQHF.

This clone appeared once. This rearrangement joins TRBV28 to TRBJ2-1; TRBD2 agrees at 8 bases. This CDR3 contains 16 residues. Germline V gene sequence: CDR1 MDHEN, CDR2 SYDVKM. The V gene end was trimmed by 5 bases and the J gene end by 10 bases; junction bases not matched to a gene: 16. The CDR3: CASSGPTSVYPWEQFF. The CDR3, as DNA: TGTGCCAGCAGTGGGCCGACTAGCGTCTACCCTTGGGAGCAGTTCTTC.

The chain has TRBV11-3 and TRBJ2-2; 7 nucleotides agree with TRBD2. The V segment lost 1 base and the J segment 4 bases; nucleotides outside the gene matches: 12. Per the germline V gene, CDR1 is SGHNT and CDR2 is YENEEA. This CDR3 has 18 amino acids. Here the CDR3 reads CASSLGGLAARLTGELFF. The CDR3 DNA is TGTGCCAGCAGCTTAGGTGGGCTAGCGGCTCGCCTCACCGGGGAGCTGTTTTTT.

This rearrangement joins TRBV6-4 to TRBJ2-7, with D maybe TRBD2 (5 bases). The V and J ends lost 2 bases and 3 bases respectively, with 14 bases between them. The CDR3 runs 15 residues. Germline-derived CDR1 and CDR2 are MRHNA and SNTAGT. CDR3 amino acids: CASSDALACCYEQYF. The CDR3 coding sequence is TGTGCCAGCAGTGACGCCCTAGCATGTTGCTACGAGCAGTACTTC.

V usage is TRBV7-9 and J usage is TRBJ2-5; D might be TRBD1 (6 bases). The assigned J gene may be wrong: the sequence end matches TRBJ2-7 better. CDR1 is SEHNR and CDR2 is FQNEAQ in the germline V gene (reference sequence). The CDR3 has 16 residues. CDR3 loop: CASSPPDGTSSYEQYF. As DNA, the CDR3 is TGTGCCAGCAGCCCGCCCGACGGGACAAGCTCCTACGAGCAGTACTTC.

In nucleotides, the CDR3 is TGTGCCAGCAGTGAAGACGTGGGCGGCATGAACACTGAAGCTTTCTTT. Amino acid sequence: CASSEDVGGMNTEAFF. This chain joins TRBV2 and TRBJ1-1; D is uncertain. Trimming shortened V by 1 base and J by 0 bases, and 12 bases separated the two germline ends. Germline V gene data show CDR1 as SNHLY and CDR2 as FYNNEI. This CDR3 spans 16 amino acids.

The chain is built from TRBV7-6 and TRBJ2-1; 7 bases fit TRBD2. The CDR3 runs 16 residues. The trim removed 1 base at V and 6 bases at J, leaving 9 bases unmatched. Per the germline V gene, CDR1 is SGHVS and CDR2 is FNYEAQ. The chain's CDR3 is CASSLGSGVLTNEQFF. DNA of the CDR3: TGTGCCAGCAGCTTAGGGAGCGGGGTATTGACCAATGAGCAGTTCTTC. Combining the CDR3 with reference TRBV7-6 and TRBJ2-1 gives the whole variable domain GAGVSQSPRYKVTKRGQDVALRCDPISGHVSLYWYRQALGQGPEFLTYFNYEAQQDKSGLPNDRFSAERPEGSISTLTIQRTEQRDSAMYRCASSLGSGVLTNEQFFGPGTRLTVL.

The chain links TRBV28 to TRBJ1-5; weak D call: TRBD1 (6 bases). The CDR3 consists of 16 residues. Trimming removed 0 bases from V and 0 bases from J, with 9 bases in between. Germline CDR1 is MDHEN and CDR2 is SYDVKM. The CDR3 is CASSLWDRSSNQPQHF. The CDR3 DNA sequence: TGTGCCAGCAGTTTATGGGACAGAAGTAGCAATCAGCCCCAGCATTTT.

The J gene is TRBJ2-3, the V gene TRBV6-5, with 12 bases lining up with TRBD1. The germline gives CDR1 MNHEY, CDR2 SVGAGI. This CDR3 spans 15 amino acids. V dropped 5 bases and J dropped 7; count of bases not matched to a gene: 7. In DNA form, the CDR3 reads TGTGCCAGCAGTAACGGGACAGGGGGCGCTTATACGCAGTATTTT. Residues: CASSNGTGGAYTQYF.

The V gene is TRBV29-1, the J gene TRBJ2-5, with TRBD1 matching 7 bases. From germline, CDR1 is SQVTM and CDR2 ANQGSEA. The CDR3 has 14 residues. V dropped 4 bases and J dropped 2; count of bases not matched to a gene: 7. The CDR3 coding sequence is TGCAGCGTTGTAACCGGGACAGATCAAGAGACCCAGTACTTC. Protein: CSVVTGTDQETQYF. Full variable domain (rest looked up from reference TRBV29-1 and TRBJ2-5): SAVISQKPSRDICQRGTSLTIQCQVDSQVTMMFWYRQQPGQSLTLIATANQGSEATYESGFVIDKFPISRPNLTFSTLTVSNMSPEDSSIYLCSVVTGTDQETQYFGPGTRLLVL.

In the case of this clone: The sample contains more than one DNA sequence encoding this CDR3. The rearrangement links TRBV27 to TRBJ2-7; D is undetermined. Per the germline V gene, CDR1 is MNHEY and CDR2 is SMNVEV (reference sequence). Between the trimmed V and J ends, which lost 3 bases and 2 bases, there was a span of 8 bases. The CDR3 spans 13 residues. CDR3 in DNA: TGTGCCAGCAGTTTCGGGCACACCTACGAGCAGTACTTC. Its protein product is CASSFGHTYEQYF.

This rearrangement joins TRBV7-9 to TRBJ2-1, with 7 bases fitting TRBD1. This CDR3 has 15 residues. With 5 bases clipped from V and 2 bases from J, the junction kept 6 bases outside the gene matches. Germline-derived CDR1 and CDR2 are SEHNR and FQNEAQ (reference sequence). This CDR3 reads CASSGDRAPYNEQFF. The CDR3, as DNA: TGTGCCAGCAGCGGCGACAGGGCGCCCTACAATGAGCAGTTCTTC. Filled out from reference TRBV7-9 and TRBJ2-1, the complete variable domain reads DTGVSQNPRHKITKRGQNVTFRCDPISEHNRLYWYRQTLGQGPEFLTYFQNEAQLEKSRLLSDRFSAERPKGSFSTLEIQRTEQGDSAMYLCASSGDRAPYNEQFFGPGTRLTVL.

The chain joins TRBV28 to TRBJ2-7, with 12 bases fitting TRBD1. CDR1 and CDR2 (germline): MDHEN, SYDVKM. The CDR3 extends over 16 amino acids. V trimming: 6 bases; J trimming: 0 bases; junction bases outside the gene matches: 6. The CDR3 DNA is TGTGCCAGCAGCCCGGGGACAGGGGGCTACTCCTACGAGCAGTACTTC. Amino acid sequence: CASSPGTGGYSYEQYF.

The chain recombines TRBV7-9 with TRBJ1-2, with 11 nucleotides matching TRBD1. CDR3 length equals 14 residues. Germline values: CDR1 SEHNR, CDR2 FQNEAQ (reference sequence). With 3 bases clipped from V and 7 bases from J, the junction kept 4 bases outside the gene matches. CDR3 sequence (DNA): TGTGCCAGCAGCTTGGGGACAGGGGGGCCTGGCTACACCTTC. Translation gives CASSLGTGGPGYTF. Full variable domain (rest looked up from reference TRBV7-9 and TRBJ1-2): DTGVSQNPRHKITKRGQNVTFRCDPISEHNRLYWYRQTLGQGPEFLTYFQNEAQLEKSRLLSDRFSAERPKGSFSTLEIQRTEQGDSAMYLCASSLGTGGPGYTFGSGTRLTVV.

The chain has TRBV7-7 and TRBJ2-2; D unclear. CDR1 and CDR2 from the germline V gene are SSHAT and FNYEAQ (reference sequence). The CDR3 runs to 13 residues. V lost 3 bases and J 5 bases, leaving 7 bases between the germline ends. CDR3: CASSFSPTGELFF. In nucleotides, the CDR3 is TGTGCCAGCAGCTTCAGTCCTACCGGGGAGCTGTTTTTT. The variable domain in full, with the rest retrieved from reference TRBV7-7 and TRBJ2-2, is GAGVSQSPRYKVTKRGQDVTLRCDPISSHATLYWYQQALGQGPEFLTYFNYEAQPDKSGLPSDRFSAERPEGSISTLTIQRTEQRDSAMYRCASSFSPTGELFFGEGSRLTVL.

The J gene is TRBJ2-1, the V gene TRBV28; D might be TRBD2 (5 bases). V was shortened by 6 bases and J by 0 bases, with 18 bases between the two germline ends. CDR3 size: 17 residues. From germline, CDR1 is MDHEN and CDR2 SYDVKM. CDR3 bases: TGTGCCAGCAGATCTCCACCCCTGCGGGTCTCCTACAATGAGCAGTTCTTC. Protein sequence: CASRSPPLRVSYNEQFF. Based on the CDR3 plus reference TRBV28 and TRBJ2-1, the full variable domain is DVKVTQSSRYLVKRTGEKVFLECVQDMDHENMFWYRQDPGLGLRLIYFSYDVKMKEKGDIPEGYSVSREKKERFSLILESASTNQTSMYLCASRSPPLRVSYNEQFFGPGTRLTVL.

This chain joins TRBV19 and TRBJ2-1, with TRBD2 identical over 9 bases. The CDR3 contains 16 residues. V was pared by 7 bases and J by 1 base, with 8 bases of the junction left unmatched. Germline V gene sequence: CDR1 LNHDA, CDR2 SQIVND (reference sequence). The CDR3 protein is CASIPGTSGSYNEQFF. CDR3 nucleotides: TGTGCCAGTATCCCCGGTACTAGCGGGTCCTACAATGAGCAGTTCTTC.

The CDR3 loop reads CASAGQGFLAEKLFF. The CDR3 DNA follows: TGCGCCAGCGCGGGACAGGGCTTTTTGGCGGAAAAACTGTTTTTT. This chain uses TRBV10-2 with TRBJ1-4; 9 bases are a match to TRBD1. This CDR3 is 15 amino acids long. Unmatched junction bases numbered 12, after V lost 8 bases and J lost 8 bases. In germline, CDR1 is WSHSY, CDR2 SAAADI.